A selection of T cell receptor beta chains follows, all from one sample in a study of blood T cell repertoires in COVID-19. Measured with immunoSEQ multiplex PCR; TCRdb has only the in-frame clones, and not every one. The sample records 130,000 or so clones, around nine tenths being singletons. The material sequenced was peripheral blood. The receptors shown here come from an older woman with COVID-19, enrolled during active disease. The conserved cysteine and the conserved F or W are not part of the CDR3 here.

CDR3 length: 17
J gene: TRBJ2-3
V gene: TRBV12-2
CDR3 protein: ASRLRDDGVAEGRDTQY

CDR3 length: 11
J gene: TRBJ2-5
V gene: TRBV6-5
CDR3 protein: ASTTPGGETQY

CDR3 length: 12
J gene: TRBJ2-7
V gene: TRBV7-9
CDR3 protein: ASSLGGPSYEQY

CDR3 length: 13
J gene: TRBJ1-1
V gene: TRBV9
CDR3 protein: ASSAPGGLNTEAF

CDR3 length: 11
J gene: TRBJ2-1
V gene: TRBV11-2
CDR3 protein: ASSLTGYNEQF

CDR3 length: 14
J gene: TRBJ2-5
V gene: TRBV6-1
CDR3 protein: ASSEVWLPIQETQY

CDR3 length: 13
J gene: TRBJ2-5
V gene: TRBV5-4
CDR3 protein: ASSLGAGDLYAQY

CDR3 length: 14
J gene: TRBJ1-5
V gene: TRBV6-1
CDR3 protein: ASSDTGGYSNQPQH

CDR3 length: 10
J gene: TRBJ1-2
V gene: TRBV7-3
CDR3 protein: ASSDPGDGYT

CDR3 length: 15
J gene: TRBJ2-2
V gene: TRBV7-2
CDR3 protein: ASSSPAGGSNTGELF

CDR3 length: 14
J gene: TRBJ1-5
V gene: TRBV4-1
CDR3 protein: ASSQDILAGDQPQH

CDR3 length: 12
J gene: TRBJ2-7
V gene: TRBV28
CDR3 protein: ASSSWDRGYEQY

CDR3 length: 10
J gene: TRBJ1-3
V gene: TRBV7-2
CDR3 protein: ASSWGRQTIY

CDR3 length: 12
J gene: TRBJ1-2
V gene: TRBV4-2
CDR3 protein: ASSQVSTAYGYT

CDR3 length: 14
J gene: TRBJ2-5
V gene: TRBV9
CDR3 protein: ASSVVPAGGQETQY

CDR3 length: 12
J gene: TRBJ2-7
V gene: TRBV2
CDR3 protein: ASSDRVLAHEQY

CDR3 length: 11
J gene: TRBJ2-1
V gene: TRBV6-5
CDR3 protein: ASIRDRGNEQF

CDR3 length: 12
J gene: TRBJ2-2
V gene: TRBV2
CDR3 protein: ASRGMTGLGELF

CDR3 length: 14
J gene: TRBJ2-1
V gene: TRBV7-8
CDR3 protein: ASSAGPGQKVDEQF

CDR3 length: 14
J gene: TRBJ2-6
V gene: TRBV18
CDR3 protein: ASSRGQLAGANVLT

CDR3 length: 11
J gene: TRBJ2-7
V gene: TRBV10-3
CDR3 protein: ATSQGSGEGQY

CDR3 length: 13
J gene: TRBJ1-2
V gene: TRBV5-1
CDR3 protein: ASSLAGLTDYGYT

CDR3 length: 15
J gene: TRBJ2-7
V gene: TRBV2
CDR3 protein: ASSEGGRRQFSYEQY

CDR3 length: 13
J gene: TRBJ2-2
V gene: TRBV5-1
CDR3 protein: ASTPGTSGTGELF

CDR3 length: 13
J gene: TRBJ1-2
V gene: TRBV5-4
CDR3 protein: ASSLGGTENYGYT

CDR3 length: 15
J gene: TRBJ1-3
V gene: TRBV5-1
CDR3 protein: ASSRIGQGLSGNTIY

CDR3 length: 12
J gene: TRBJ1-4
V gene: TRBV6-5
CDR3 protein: ASSYSRVGEKLF

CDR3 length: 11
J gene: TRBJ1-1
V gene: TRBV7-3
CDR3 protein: ASSQGTGERAF

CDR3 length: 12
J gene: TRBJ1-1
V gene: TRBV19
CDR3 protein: ASSPDREISKAF

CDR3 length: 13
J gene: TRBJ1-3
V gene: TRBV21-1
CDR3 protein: ASSNYQDGRNTIY

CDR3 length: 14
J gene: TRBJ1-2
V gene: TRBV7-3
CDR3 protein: ASSQGQGAGYYGYT

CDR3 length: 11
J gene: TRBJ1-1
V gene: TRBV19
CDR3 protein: ASTLDRVTEAF

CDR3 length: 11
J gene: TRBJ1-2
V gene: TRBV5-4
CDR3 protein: ASSLDRANGYT

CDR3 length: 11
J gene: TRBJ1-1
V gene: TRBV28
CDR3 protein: ASGELLNTEAF

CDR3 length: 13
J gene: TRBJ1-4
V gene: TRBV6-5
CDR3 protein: ASRSGGRANEKLF

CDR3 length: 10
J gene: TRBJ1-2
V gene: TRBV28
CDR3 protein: ASSLSGSGYT

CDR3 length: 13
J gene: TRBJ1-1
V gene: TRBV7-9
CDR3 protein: ASSWDGSGGTEAF

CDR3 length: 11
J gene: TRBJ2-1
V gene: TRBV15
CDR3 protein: ATSRVASGGSF

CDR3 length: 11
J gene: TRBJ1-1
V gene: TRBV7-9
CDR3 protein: ASSLGPWTEAF

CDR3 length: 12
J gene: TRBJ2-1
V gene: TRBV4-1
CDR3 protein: ASSQEGARDEQF

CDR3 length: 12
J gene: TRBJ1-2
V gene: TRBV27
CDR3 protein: ASAALRTGAGYT

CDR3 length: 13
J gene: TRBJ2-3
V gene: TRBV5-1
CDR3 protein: ASSLGQGSTDTQY

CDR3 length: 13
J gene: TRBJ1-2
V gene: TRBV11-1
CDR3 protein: ASSYGQGDLYGYT

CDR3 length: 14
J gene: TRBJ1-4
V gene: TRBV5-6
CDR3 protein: ASSSTPGATNEKLF

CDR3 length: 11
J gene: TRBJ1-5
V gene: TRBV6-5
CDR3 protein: ASWGDSNQPQH

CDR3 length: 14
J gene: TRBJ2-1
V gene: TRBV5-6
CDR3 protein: ASSLYGTDAYNEQF

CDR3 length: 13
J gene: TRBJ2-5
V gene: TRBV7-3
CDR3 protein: ASSSAGQGWETQY

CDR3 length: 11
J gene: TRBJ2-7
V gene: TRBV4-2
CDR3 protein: ASSHLTREEQY

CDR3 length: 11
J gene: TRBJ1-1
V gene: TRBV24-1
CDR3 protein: ATSGPGRTEAF

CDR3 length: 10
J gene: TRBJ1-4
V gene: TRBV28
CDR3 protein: ASSNNKEKLF

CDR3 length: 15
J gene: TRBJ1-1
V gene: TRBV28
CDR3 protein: ASSLPGGWALYTEAF

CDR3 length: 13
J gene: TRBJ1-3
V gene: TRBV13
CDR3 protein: ASRPEQSSGNTIY

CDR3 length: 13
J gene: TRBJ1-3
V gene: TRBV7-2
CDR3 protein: ASSPRTGSGNTIY

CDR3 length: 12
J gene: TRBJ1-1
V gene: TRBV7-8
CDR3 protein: ASRLRTGNTEAF